The 12 T cell receptor beta chains below come from one sample, sequenced in a study of graft-versus-host responses after intestinal transplantation. The protocol was immunoSEQ multiplex PCR, while the TCRdb copy is restricted to in-frame clones and leaves out a portion. The sample lists some 90,000 clones, approximately 92% seen once, with less than 0.5% in the top ten. Their antigen targets remain unknown. Sequencing was performed on unstimulated CD8+ T cells sorted from spleen or lymph node cells, taken before intestinal transplant. Every receptor here comes from a human donor who received an intestinal transplant.

The chain carries TRBV29-1 and TRBJ2-1, with 7 bases fitting TRBD2. V gave up 6 bases and J gave up 9 bases; unmatched junction bases: 17. This CDR3 has 15 residues. CDR1 is SQVTM and CDR2 is ANQGSEA in the germline V gene. The CDR3 is CSVGLRLAPVGEQFF. In nucleotides, the CDR3 is TGCAGCGTCGGGCTTAGACTAGCACCAGTTGGTGAGCAGTTCTTC.

Only one count was recorded for this clone. The chain couples TRBV28 to TRBJ1-5; 11 nucleotides line up with TRBD1. This CDR3 region has 18 residues. Trimming took 7 bases from V and 0 from J; bases not matched to a gene: 11. CDR1 is MDHEN, CDR2 SYDVKM, per germline. In DNA form, the CDR3 reads TGTGCCAGCACGACCGGGACAGGGGGGCTCGATAGCAATCAGCCCCAGCATTTT. The encoded protein is CASTTGTGGLDSNQPQHF.

The chain combines TRBV4-2 with TRBJ2-1; possibly TRBD2 for D (7 bases). V lost 8 bases and J lost 5, with 19 bases in between. This CDR3 spans 15 amino acids. Germline V gene data show CDR1 as LGHNA and CDR2 as YNFKEQ. The CDR3 bases are TGTGCCAGCCAGGGGAGGGCGGGGGCGCACAATGAGCAGTTCTTC. Protein product: CASQGRAGAHNEQFF.

Only one count was recorded for this clone. The chain combines TRBV7-9 with TRBJ2-3; weak D call: TRBD2 (6 bases). The germline CDR1 and CDR2 sequences are SEHNR and FQNEAQ (reference sequence). V dropped 5 bases and J dropped 1 base, with 16 bases sitting between them. This CDR3 contains 16 residues. The CDR3 nucleotides are TGTGCCAGCAGCCGTCGGGGGAGTAGCCGCACAGATACGCAGTATTTT. Translation gives CASSRRGSSRTDTQYF.

This clone was observed a single time. The genes are TRBV11-3 and TRBJ2-3, with 8 bases aligning to TRBD1. This CDR3 contains 15 residues. The V gene's germline CDR1 is SGHNT and CDR2 YENEEA. The trim removed 6 bases at V and 3 bases at J, leaving 8 bases unmatched. The CDR3 is CASSHGQGETDTQYF. The DNA for the CDR3 is TGTGCCAGCAGTCACGGACAGGGTGAAACAGATACGCAGTATTTT.

V and J are TRBV5-1 and TRBJ2-3; TRBD2 agrees at 11 bases. Unmatched junction bases numbered 15, after V lost 7 bases and J lost 5 bases. Per germline, CDR1 SGHRS and CDR2 YFSETQ. The CDR3 spans 17 residues. As DNA, the CDR3 is TGCGCCAGCCGATTGACATATCTGGGACTAGCGGTAGATACGCAGTATTTT. This encodes CASRLTYLGLAVDTQYF.

V and J are TRBV4-2 and TRBJ1-1, with D possibly being TRBD1 (6 bases). Germline assignment: CDR1 LGHNA and CDR2 YNFKEQ. V shed 1 base and J shed 3 bases, with 12 bases lying between them. This CDR3 region has 15 residues. The DNA for the CDR3 is TGTGCCAGCAGCCAAGCTAGGGGGACGGACACTGAAGCTTTCTTT. It specifies CASSQARGTDTEAFF.

This rearrangement joins TRBV7-3 to TRBJ2-7; 8 nucleotides agree with TRBD2. The J segment lost 6 bases and the V segment lost 5 bases, leaving 12 bases of the junction unmatched. CDR3 size: 15 residues. Germline loops: CDR1 SGHTA, CDR2 FQGTGA. The CDR3, as DNA: TGTGCCAGCAGCCCTACGGGGGGGGCACTCCTCGAGCAGTACTTC. Translating gives CASSPTGGALLEQYF.

The chain links TRBV19 to TRBJ1-1; 8 bases match TRBD1. The CDR3 has 14 residues. J lost 2 bases, V lost 9 bases, and 8 bases had no gene match. Germline V gives CDR1 LNHDA, CDR2 SQIVND (reference sequence). The CDR3 coding sequence is TGTGCCAGCCGGAGGGGGACAGGCAACACTGAAGCTTTCTTT. The encoded protein is CASRRGTGNTEAFF.

J is TRBJ2-3 and V is TRBV5-6, with D uncertain. The CDR3 extends over 12 amino acids. Per germline, CDR1 SGHDT and CDR2 YYEEEE. V shed 4 bases and J shed 3 bases, with 6 bases lying between them. The CDR3 nucleotides are TGTGCCAGCAGCCCGACTACAGATACGCAGTATTTT. Translated, it gives CASSPTTDTQYF.

V gene TRBV2 combines with J gene TRBJ1-6; D call uncertain. The CDR3 is 11 residues long. The germline V gene has CDR1 SNHLY and CDR2 FYNNEI. Deletions cut 3 bases from V and 16 bases from J, with 10 bases between. In DNA, the CDR3 is TGTGCCAGCAGTGACTCGGGTCCTCTCCACTTT. The encoded protein is CASSDSGPLHF.

The J gene is TRBJ2-1, the V gene TRBV19; TRBD2 aligns across 10 bases. Germline V lookup: CDR1 LNHDA, CDR2 SQIVND (reference sequence). The J segment lost 0 bases and the V segment lost 7 bases, leaving 6 bases of the junction unmatched. CDR3 length equals 16 residues. CDR3 sequence (DNA): TGTGCCAGTATAGCGGGGGGACCCCTCTCCTACAATGAGCAGTTCTTC. Its protein is CASIAGGPLSYNEQFF.